This T cell receptor (beta chain) was found in a study of OX40 agonist ivuxolimab in advanced cancers. Background on the study: A male proportion of more than 75% was recorded, with mean age roughly 60 years and range roughly 23 to 79.

Individuals having autoimmune disease history or systemic immunosuppression were not enrolled. Of note for this clone: Its matching antigen is unknown.

This CDR3 is built from 18 residues. Trimming removed 5 bases from V and 2 bases from J; junction bases left unmatched: 10. Germline assignment: CDR1 SEHNR and CDR2 FQNEAQ (reference sequence). The protocol was immunoSEQ multiplex PCR, while the TCRdb copy is restricted to in-frame clones and leaves out a portion. The data contain just under 65,000 clones, about 89% of them singletons. Study results and caveats: Patients who responded partially at 0.1-3.0 mg/kg showed clonal expansion ranking among the lowest.

The sequenced sample was CD4+ or CD8+ T cells sorted from blood, obtained in a trial of the OX40 agonist ivuxolimab. This receptor was identified in an adult with an advanced solid tumor such as melanoma, head and neck, liver or kidney cancer. The J gene is TRBJ2-2, the V gene TRBV7-9, with 11 bases fitting TRBD2. This CDR3 reads CASSRAASGRPNTGELFF. The CDR3 coding sequence is TGTGCCAGCAGCAGAGCGGCTAGCGGGAGGCCCAACACCGGGGAGCTGTTTTTT.